The T cell receptor beta chain described here comes from a study of blood T cell repertoires in COVID-19. V was clipped by 8 bases and J by 0 bases, with 10 bases between them. The CDR3 is 13 amino acids. Per the original data handling: The authors estimated nucleated cell counts from reference gene primer amplification. Data came from immunoSEQ multiplex PCR; TCRdb stores just in-frame clones and leaves some out. V, J and clone size derive from that table, while D and trimming were established from the DNA sequence. The sample carries more than 250,000 clones, 85% to 90% recorded once. Recovered participants had two consecutive negative NP/OP PCR tests, healthcare professional clearance, or symptom resolution.

This chain connects TRBV12-3 or TRBV12-4 to TRBJ1-1; D not certain. The sample consisted of PBMCs or T cells enriched from blood (not recorded which). This sequence originates from a woman under 30 who had recovered from COVID-19. The CDR3 bases are TGTGCCAGCTGTTGGCAGTTGAACACTGAAGCTTTCTTT. Its protein is CASCWQLNTEAFF.